The following is a TCR beta chain sequence with its context. Generated by immunoSEQ multiplex PCR, the TCRdb table keeps only in-frame clones and is missing some. The sample yields 900,000 to 1,200,000 clones, around 78% seen once. This sample is part of a study of shared clonotypes between healthy human individuals. The source is a young man in good health. Some clones in this sample may be carry-over from other donors' samples. The sequencing sample was made of memory CD4+ T cells from PBMCs. Subset given: CD45RA-negative fraction.

The CDR3 spells CASSFGGGRGQETQYF. CDR3 nucleotide sequence: TGTGCCAGCAGCTTCGGGGGCGGGAGGGGCCAAGAGACCCAGTACTTC. The rearrangement uses TRBV5-4 and TRBJ2-5, with 9 nucleotides matching TRBD2. Germline CDR1 is SGHNT and CDR2 is YYREEE (reference sequence). The V gene end was trimmed by 2 bases and the J gene end by 1 base; junction bases not matched to a gene: 6. This CDR3 spans 16 amino acids. Complete variable domain (other parts from reference TRBV5-4 and TRBJ2-5): ETGVTQSPTHLIKTRGQQVTLRCSSQSGHNTVSWYQQALGQGPQFIFQYYREEENGRGNFPPRFSGLQFPNYSSELNVNALELDDSALYLCASSFGGGRGQETQYFGPGTRLLVL.